This TCR beta chain is from a study of blood T cell repertoires in COVID-19. The overall study: Researchers got acute and convalescent COVID-19 samples from the United States, Italy and Spain. T cells, B-cell-depleted T cells, or PBMCs supplied cDNA or gDNA.

As handled by the study authors: Estimates of nucleated cell counts were drawn from the amplification of reference gene primers. Sequenced by immunoSEQ multiplex PCR; TCRdb stores in-frame clones only, minus some. The V and J calls and clone size are taken from that table; D and trimming were inferred from the DNA. This sample has 470,000 or so clones; 80% to 90% occur once, and the top ten carry 3.2%. CDR1 is KGHSH and CDR2 is LQKENI in the germline V gene. Trimming removed 3 bases from V and 2 bases from J; junction bases left unmatched: 6. The CDR3 has 15 amino acids. The sequence was collected from a human donor in a cohort sampled during active COVID-19. What was sequenced was peripheral blood. The J gene is TRBJ1-2, the V gene TRBV18, with 7 nucleotides matching TRBD1. The CDR3 loop reads CASSPTGDRNYGYTF. The CDR3, as DNA: TGTGCCAGCTCACCCACCGGGGACAGAAACTATGGCTACACCTTC.